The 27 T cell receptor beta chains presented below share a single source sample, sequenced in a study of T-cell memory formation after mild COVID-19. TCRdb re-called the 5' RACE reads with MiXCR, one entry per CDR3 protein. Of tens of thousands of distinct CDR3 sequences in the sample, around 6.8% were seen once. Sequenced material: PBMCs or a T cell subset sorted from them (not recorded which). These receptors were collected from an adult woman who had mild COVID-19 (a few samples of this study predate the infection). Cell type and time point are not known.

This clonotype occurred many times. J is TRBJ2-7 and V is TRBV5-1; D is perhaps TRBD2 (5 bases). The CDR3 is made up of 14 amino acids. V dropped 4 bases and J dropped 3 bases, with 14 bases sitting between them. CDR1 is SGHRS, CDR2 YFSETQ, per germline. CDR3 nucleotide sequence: TGCGCCAGCAGCAGTGGGTCGGGGAGCTACGAGCAGTACTTC. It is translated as CASSSGSGSYEQYF.

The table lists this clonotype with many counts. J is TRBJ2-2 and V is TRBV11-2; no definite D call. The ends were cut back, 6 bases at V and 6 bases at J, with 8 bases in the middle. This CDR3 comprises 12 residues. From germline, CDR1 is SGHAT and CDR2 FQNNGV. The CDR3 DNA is TGTGCCAGCAGAACTTTGTCCGGGGAGCTGTTTTTT. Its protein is CASRTLSGELFF.

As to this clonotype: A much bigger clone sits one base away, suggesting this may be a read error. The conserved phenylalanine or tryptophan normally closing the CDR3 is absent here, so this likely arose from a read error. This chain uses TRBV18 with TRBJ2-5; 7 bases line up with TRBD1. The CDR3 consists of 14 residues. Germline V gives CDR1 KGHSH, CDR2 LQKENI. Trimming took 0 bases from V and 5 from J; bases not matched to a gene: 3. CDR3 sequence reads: CASSPPDRRETQYL. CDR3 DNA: TGTGCCAGCTCACCACCGGACAGGCGGGAGACCCAGTACTTA.

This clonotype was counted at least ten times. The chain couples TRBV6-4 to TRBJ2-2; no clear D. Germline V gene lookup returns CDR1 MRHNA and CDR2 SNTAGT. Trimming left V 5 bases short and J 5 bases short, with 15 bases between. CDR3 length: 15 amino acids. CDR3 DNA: TGTGCCAGCAGTCCCTCGGCCTCCTGGACCGGGGAGCTGTTTTTT. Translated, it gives CASSPSASWTGELFF.

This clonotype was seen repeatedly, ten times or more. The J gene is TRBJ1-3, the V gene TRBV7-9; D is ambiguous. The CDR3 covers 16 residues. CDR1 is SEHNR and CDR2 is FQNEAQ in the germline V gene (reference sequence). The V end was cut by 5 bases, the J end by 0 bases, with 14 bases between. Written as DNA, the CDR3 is TGTGCCAGCAGCGAAAAAAGACGGGTCTCTGGAAACACCATATATTTT. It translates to CASSEKRRVSGNTIYF. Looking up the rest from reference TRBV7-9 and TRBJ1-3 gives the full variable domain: DTGVSQNPRHKITKRGQNVTFRCDPISEHNRLYWYRQTLGQGPEFLTYFQNEAQLEKSRLLSDRFSAERPKGSFSTLEIQRTEQGDSAMYLCASSEKRRVSGNTIYFGEGSWLTVV.

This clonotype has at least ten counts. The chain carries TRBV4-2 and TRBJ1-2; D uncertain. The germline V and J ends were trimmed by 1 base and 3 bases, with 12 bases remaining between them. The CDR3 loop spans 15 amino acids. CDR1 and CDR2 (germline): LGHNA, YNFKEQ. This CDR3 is CASSQGAGVDYGYTF. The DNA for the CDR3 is TGTGCCAGCAGCCAAGGAGCCGGGGTGGACTATGGCTACACCTTC.

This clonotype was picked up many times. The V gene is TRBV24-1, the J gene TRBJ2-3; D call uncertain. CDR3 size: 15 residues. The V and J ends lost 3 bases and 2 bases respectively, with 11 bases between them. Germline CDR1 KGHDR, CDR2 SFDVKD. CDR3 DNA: TGTGCCACCAGTGATGGCCTTACTTACACAGATACGCAGTATTTT. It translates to CATSDGLTYTDTQYF.

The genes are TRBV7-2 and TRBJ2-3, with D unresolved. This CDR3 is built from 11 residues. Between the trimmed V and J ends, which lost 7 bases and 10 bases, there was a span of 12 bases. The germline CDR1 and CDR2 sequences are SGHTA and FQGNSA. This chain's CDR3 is CASNSVYSQYF. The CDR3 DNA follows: TGTGCCAGCAATTCGGTATATTCGCAGTATTTT.

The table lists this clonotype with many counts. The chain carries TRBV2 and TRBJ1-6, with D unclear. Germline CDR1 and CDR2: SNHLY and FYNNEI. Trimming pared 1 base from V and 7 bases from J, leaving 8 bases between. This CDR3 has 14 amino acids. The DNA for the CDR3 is TGTGCCAGCAGTGAAGTTAAGGGAAATTCACCCCTCCACTTT. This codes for CASSEVKGNSPLHF.

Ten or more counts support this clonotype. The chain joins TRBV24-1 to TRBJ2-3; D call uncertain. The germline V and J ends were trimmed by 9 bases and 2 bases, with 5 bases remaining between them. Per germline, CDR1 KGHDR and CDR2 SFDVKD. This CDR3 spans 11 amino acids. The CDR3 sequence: CATANTDTQYF. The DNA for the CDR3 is TGTGCCACCGCCAACACAGATACGCAGTATTTT.

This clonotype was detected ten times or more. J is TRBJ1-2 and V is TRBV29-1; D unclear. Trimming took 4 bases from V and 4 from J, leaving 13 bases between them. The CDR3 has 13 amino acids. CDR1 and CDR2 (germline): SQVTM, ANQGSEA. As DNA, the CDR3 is TGCAGCGTTGGGCCAAACTCCGGCTATGGCTACACCTTC. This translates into CSVGPNSGYGYTF.

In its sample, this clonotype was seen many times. The CDR3 DNA is TGCAGTGCTAGTACGACAGGGTGGACAGATACGCAGTATTTT. Translated: CSASTTGWTDTQYF. The chain is built from TRBV20-1 and TRBJ2-3; 7 bases are a match to TRBD1. Germline V gene sequence: CDR1 DFQATT, CDR2 SNEGSKA (reference sequence). Trimming cost V 3 bases and J 3 bases; bases outside gene matches: 6. The CDR3 spans 14 residues.

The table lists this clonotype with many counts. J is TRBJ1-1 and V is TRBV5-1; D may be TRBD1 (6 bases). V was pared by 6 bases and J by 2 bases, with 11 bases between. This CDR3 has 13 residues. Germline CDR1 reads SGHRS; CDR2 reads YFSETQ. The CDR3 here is CASKGDPNTEAFF. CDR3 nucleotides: TGCGCCAGCAAGGGGGACCCAAACACTGAAGCTTTCTTT. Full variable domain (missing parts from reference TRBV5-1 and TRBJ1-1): KAGVTQTPRYLIKTRGQQVTLSCSPISGHRSVSWYQQTPGQGLQFLFEYFSETQRNKGNFPGRFSGRQFSNSRSEMNVSTLELGDSALYLCASKGDPNTEAFFGQGTRLTVV.

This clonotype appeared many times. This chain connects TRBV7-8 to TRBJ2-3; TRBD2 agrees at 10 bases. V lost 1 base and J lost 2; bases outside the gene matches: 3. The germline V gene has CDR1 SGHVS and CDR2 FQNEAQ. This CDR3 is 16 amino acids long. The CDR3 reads CASSLVGLADTDTQYF. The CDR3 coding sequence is TGTGCCAGCAGCTTAGTTGGACTAGCGGACACAGATACGCAGTATTTT.

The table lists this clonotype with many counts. The CDR3 sequence: CASSSNRGPTNEKLFF. The CDR3 nucleotides are TGCGCCAGCAGCTCAAACAGGGGTCCAACTAATGAAAAACTGTTTTTT. The chain recombines TRBV5-1 with TRBJ1-4; the match to TRBD1 covers 7 bases. CDR1 is SGHRS, CDR2 YFSETQ, per germline. The length of the CDR3 is 16 residues. The V gene end was trimmed by 3 bases and the J gene end by 0 bases; junction bases not matched to a gene: 5.

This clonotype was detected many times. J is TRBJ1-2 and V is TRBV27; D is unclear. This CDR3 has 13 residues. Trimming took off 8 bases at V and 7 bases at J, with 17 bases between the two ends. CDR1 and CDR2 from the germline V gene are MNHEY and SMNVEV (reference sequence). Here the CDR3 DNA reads TGTGCCAGCTACAGTGGTTTTGCGTTTGGCTACACCTTC. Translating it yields CASYSGFAFGYTF.

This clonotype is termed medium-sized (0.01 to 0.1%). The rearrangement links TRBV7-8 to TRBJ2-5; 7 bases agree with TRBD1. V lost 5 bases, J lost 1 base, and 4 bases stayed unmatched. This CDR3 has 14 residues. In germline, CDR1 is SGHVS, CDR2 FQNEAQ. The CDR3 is CASSRQGAQETQYF. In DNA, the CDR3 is TGTGCCAGCAGCCGACAGGGAGCCCAAGAGACCCAGTACTTC.

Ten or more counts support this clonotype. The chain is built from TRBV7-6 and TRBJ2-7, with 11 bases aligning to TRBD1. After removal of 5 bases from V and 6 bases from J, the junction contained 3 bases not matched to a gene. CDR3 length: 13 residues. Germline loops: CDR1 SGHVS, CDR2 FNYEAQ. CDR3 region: CASSQGTGGEQYF. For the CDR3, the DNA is TGTGCCAGCAGCCAGGGGACAGGGGGCGAGCAGTACTTC.

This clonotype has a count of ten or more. The DNA of the CDR3 is TGTGCCAGCAGTGGAGGGCAACCCACAGATACGCAGTATTTT. This sequence encodes CASSGGQPTDTQYF. V and J are TRBV6-2 or TRBV6-3 and TRBJ2-3; TRBD2 might be the D (6 bases). Trimming left V 5 bases short and J 2 bases short, with 11 bases between. Germline values: CDR1 MNHEY, CDR2 SVGEGT. This CDR3 region has 14 residues.

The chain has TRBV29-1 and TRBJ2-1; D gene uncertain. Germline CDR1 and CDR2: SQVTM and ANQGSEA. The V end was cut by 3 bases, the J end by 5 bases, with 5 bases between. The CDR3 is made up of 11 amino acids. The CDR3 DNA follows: TGCAGCGTTGATCCCGACAATGAGCAGTTCTTC. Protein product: CSVDPDNEQFF.

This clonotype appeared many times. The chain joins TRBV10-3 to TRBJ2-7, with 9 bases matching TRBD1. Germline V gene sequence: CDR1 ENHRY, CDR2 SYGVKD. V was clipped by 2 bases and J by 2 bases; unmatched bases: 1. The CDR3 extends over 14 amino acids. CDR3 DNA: TGTGCCATCAGTGAGGGACAGGGGACCTACGAGCAGTACTTC. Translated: CAISEGQGTYEQYF.

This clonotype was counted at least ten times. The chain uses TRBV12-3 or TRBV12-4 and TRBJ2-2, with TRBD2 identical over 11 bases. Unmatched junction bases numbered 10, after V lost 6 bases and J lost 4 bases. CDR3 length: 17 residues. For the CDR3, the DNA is TGTGCCAGCAGGAGATCCGGGACTAGCGGAAGCACCGGGGAGCTGTTTTTT. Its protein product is CASRRSGTSGSTGELFF.

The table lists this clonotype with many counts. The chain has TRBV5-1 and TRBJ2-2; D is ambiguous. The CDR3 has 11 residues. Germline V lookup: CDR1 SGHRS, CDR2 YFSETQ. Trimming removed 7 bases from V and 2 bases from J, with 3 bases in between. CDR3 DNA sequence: TGCGCCAGCTCCAACACCGGGGAGCTGTTTTTT. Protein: CASSNTGELFF.

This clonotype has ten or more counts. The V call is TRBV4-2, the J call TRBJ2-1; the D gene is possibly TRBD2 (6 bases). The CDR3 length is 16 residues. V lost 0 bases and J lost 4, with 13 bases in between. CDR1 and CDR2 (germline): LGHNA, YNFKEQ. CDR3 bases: TGTGCCAGCAGCCAAGATACCGGGACTTTATACAATGAGCAGTTCTTC. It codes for CASSQDTGTLYNEQFF.

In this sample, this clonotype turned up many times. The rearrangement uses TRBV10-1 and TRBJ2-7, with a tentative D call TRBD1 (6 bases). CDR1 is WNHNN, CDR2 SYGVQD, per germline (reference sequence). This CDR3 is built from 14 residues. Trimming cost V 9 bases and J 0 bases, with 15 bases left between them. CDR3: CARWDTLSSYEQYF. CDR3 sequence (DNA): TGCGCCAGATGGGACACGCTAAGCTCCTACGAGCAGTACTTC.

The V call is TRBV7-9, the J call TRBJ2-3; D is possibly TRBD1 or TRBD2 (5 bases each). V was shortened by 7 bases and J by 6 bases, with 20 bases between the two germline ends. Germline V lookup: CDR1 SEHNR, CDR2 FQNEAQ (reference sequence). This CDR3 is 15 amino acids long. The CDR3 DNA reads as TGTGCCAGCATCCCCGCCGCCTCGGGGCGGGATACGCAGTATTTT. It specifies CASIPAASGRDTQYF.

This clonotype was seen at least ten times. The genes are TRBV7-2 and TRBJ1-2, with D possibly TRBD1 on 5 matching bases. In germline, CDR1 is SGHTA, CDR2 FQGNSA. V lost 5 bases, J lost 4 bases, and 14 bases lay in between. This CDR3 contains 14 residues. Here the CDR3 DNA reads TGTGCCAGCAGCACCCCCGTCGGGGGCTATGGCTACACCTTC. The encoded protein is CASSTPVGGYGYTF.